Listed here are 23 T cell receptor beta chains from one sample, sequenced in a study of blood T cell repertoires in COVID-19. Repertoires were generated with immunoSEQ multiplex PCR, while TCRdb's copy carries only in-frame clones and drops some. Of about 81,000 clones in the sample, around 91% were seen once. The source material was peripheral blood. All receptors come from a man between 65 and 85 years old with active or convalescent COVID-19.

This clone was seen just once. This sequence joins TRBV12-5 and TRBJ1-4; 9 nucleotides match TRBD1. Germline V CDR1 and CDR2: LGHNT, FRNRAP. After removal of 3 bases from V and 8 bases from J, the junction contained 13 bases not matched to a gene. This CDR3 contains 17 residues. CDR3 in amino acids: CASGFPYSRDREEKLFF. CDR3 DNA: TGTGCTAGTGGTTTTCCGTACTCCCGGGACAGGGAAGAAAAACTGTTTTTT. Together with reference TRBV12-5 and TRBJ1-4, the CDR3 gives the full variable domain: DARVTQTPRHKVTEMGQEVTMRCQPILGHNTVFWYRQTMMQGLELLAYFRNRAPLDDSGMPKDRFSAEMPDATLATLKIQPSEPRDSAVYFCASGFPYSRDREEKLFFGSGTQLSVL.

CDR3 sequence: CASSKGTVYNEQFF. Here the CDR3 DNA reads TGTGCCAGCAGCAAGGGGACAGTCTACAATGAGCAGTTCTTC. The chain has TRBV6-2 or TRBV6-3 and TRBJ2-1; 7 bases are shared with TRBD1. Germline V gene data show CDR1 as MNHEY and CDR2 as SVGEGT. The CDR3 loop spans 14 amino acids. Unmatched junction bases numbered 5, after V lost 6 bases and J lost 3 bases.

The V and J genes are TRBV28 and TRBJ2-7; no reliable D call. The CDR3 spans 14 residues. V was cut by 6 bases and J by 4 bases, with 16 bases left in between. Germline V gene lookup returns CDR1 MDHEN and CDR2 SYDVKM. CDR3 protein: CASSLTYGRYEQYF. The CDR3 DNA sequence: TGTGCCAGCAGCTTAACGTATGGGCGATACGAGCAGTACTTC.

This sequence joins TRBV7-9 and TRBJ2-1, with TRBD1 identical over 7 bases. The CDR3 spans 17 residues. Germline V gene sequence: CDR1 SEHNR, CDR2 FQNEAQ (reference sequence). V dropped 5 bases and J dropped 5; count of bases not matched to a gene: 15. This chain's CDR3 is CASSLTLTYRGHNEQFF. The DNA for the CDR3 is TGTGCCAGCAGCCTTACCCTTACCTACAGGGGACACAATGAGCAGTTCTTC.

This clone was detected only once. This chain connects TRBV19 to TRBJ2-7; 9 nucleotides line up with TRBD1. The CDR3 runs to 14 residues. Losses at the gene ends were 7 bases for V and 3 bases for J; bases not matched to a gene: 7. From germline, CDR1 is LNHDA and CDR2 SQIVND (reference sequence). The CDR3 reads CASTTGTGNYEQYF. CDR3 in DNA: TGTGCCAGTACCACTGGGACAGGGAACTACGAGCAGTACTTC.

This clone was recorded once. The chain uses TRBV7-2 and TRBJ1-5, with TRBD1 matching 7 bases. V shed 6 bases, J shed 6 bases, and the junction held 14 bases outside the gene matches. This CDR3 has 16 amino acids. CDR1 SGHTA and CDR2 FQGNSA come from the germline V gene. CDR3 nucleotide sequence: TGTGCCAGCAGTTACGGGACAGCCCGGATGAGTCAGCCCCAGCATTTT. It is translated as CASSYGTARMSQPQHF.

V is TRBV7-8 and J is TRBJ1-6; D is unclear. The CDR3 runs 15 residues. V was pared by 7 bases and J by 9 bases, with 19 bases between. Germline assignment: CDR1 SGHVS and CDR2 FQNEAQ. CDR3 sequence reads: CASNQNRDGGSPLHF. The DNA of the CDR3 is TGTGCCAGCAACCAGAACAGAGACGGAGGTTCACCCCTCCACTTT.

To note about this clone: This CDR3 fails to terminate in the conserved phenylalanine or tryptophan, so it likely reflects a read error. It is unclear where the CDR3 begins or ends on the DNA, so no DNA is shown, and the CDR3 is as TCRdb lists it. The chain recombines TRBV19 with TRBJ1-2; whether TRBD1, the table's D call, matches the DNA was not checked. Germline CDR1 LNHDA, CDR2 SQIVND (reference sequence). The CDR3 comprises 14 residues, both ends counted. The CDR3 sequence: CASSTLARGRRLHL.

The CDR3 spells CASSFPGHVTEPNYGYTF. The CDR3 coding sequence is TGTGCCAGCAGCTTTCCTGGCCACGTTACCGAACCCAACTATGGCTACACCTTC. This chain joins TRBV11-2 and TRBJ1-2; D gene ambiguous. The germline V and J ends were trimmed by 3 bases and 2 bases, with 22 bases remaining between them. The CDR3 covers 18 residues. Germline V gives CDR1 SGHAT, CDR2 FQNNGV.

The chain recombines TRBV9 with TRBJ2-6; no firm D call. Germline-derived CDR1 and CDR2 are SGDLS and YYNGEE. The ends were cut back, 3 bases at V and 4 bases at J, with 11 bases in the middle. The CDR3 is 15 residues long. CDR3 sequence: CASSADKPGANVLTF. The CDR3 nucleotides are TGTGCCAGCAGCGCAGACAAGCCGGGGGCCAACGTCCTGACTTTC.

The chain is built from TRBV5-1 and TRBJ1-1, with 7 bases matching TRBD1. This CDR3 contains 15 residues. After removal of 3 bases from V and 4 bases from J, the junction contained 9 bases not matched to a gene. CDR1 is SGHRS and CDR2 is YFSETQ in the germline V gene. CDR3 protein: CASSSKGQVGTEAFF. In DNA, the CDR3 is TGCGCCAGCAGCTCCAAAGGACAGGTTGGCACTGAAGCTTTCTTT.

CDR3 sequence (DNA): TGCAGCGTTGACTACGAGAGCACAGATACGCAGTATTTT. Residues: CSVDYESTDTQYF. The chain employs TRBV29-1 and TRBJ2-3; D remains ambiguous. Germline V lookup: CDR1 SQVTM, CDR2 ANQGSEA. This CDR3 is 13 amino acids long. V lost 3 bases to trimming and J lost 0 bases, with 7 bases between them.

The J gene is TRBJ2-2, the V gene TRBV9; D possibly corresponds to TRBD2 (7 bases). CDR3 length equals 15 residues. Germline CDR1 is SGDLS and CDR2 is YYNGEE. The V gene lost 2 bases and the J gene lost 4 bases, with 12 bases spanning the gap. The DNA of the CDR3 is TGTGCCAGCAGCGTGGGGGGGCCGAGCACCGGGGAGCTGTTTTTT. Its protein product is CASSVGGPSTGELFF.

This sequence joins TRBV9 and TRBJ1-1; no firm D call. The CDR3 spans 13 residues. V lost 3 bases and J lost 1, with 7 bases in between. CDR1 and CDR2 from the germline V gene are SGDLS and YYNGEE. The CDR3 spells CASSALGNTEAFF. Written as DNA, the CDR3 is TGTGCCAGCAGCGCCCTCGGGAACACTGAAGCTTTCTTT.

The chain has TRBV5-1 and TRBJ2-7; D may be TRBD2 (6 bases). The CDR3 loop spans 13 amino acids. V shed 3 bases and J shed 5 bases, with 12 bases lying between them. Germline loops: CDR1 SGHRS, CDR2 YFSETQ. CDR3 nucleotides: TGCGCCAGCAGCTGGGACTTTTTCAACGAGCAGTACTTC. Translation gives CASSWDFFNEQYF.

This clone was picked up one time. The chain recombines TRBV5-1 with TRBJ1-1, with 8 positions matching TRBD1. CDR1 and CDR2 (germline): SGHRS, YFSETQ. J gave up 6 bases and V 2 bases, and 6 bases lay outside the gene matches. The CDR3 is 14 amino acids. This chain's CDR3 is CASSFRDRRAEAFF. CDR3 bases: TGCGCCAGCAGCTTCCGGGACAGGCGGGCTGAAGCTTTCTTT.

Here the CDR3 reads CASSQGFRGGVDTQYF. CDR3 bases: TGTGCCAGCAGCCAGGGTTTTAGGGGAGGTGTGGATACGCAGTATTTT. The chain links TRBV14 to TRBJ2-3, with a weak D call TRBD2 (6 bases). V gave up 3 bases and J gave up 6 bases, with 19 bases separating them. Germline CDR1 and CDR2: SGHDN and FVKESK. There are 16 residues in the CDR3.

This chain joins TRBV2 and TRBJ1-1, with 7 bases aligning to TRBD1. There are 15 residues in the CDR3. Germline V lookup: CDR1 SNHLY, CDR2 FYNNEI. J lost 4 bases, V lost 8 bases, and 13 bases had no gene match. This chain's CDR3 is CASERQGVGSTEAFF. DNA for the CDR3: TGTGCCAGCGAGAGACAGGGTGTTGGGAGCACTGAAGCTTTCTTT.

The chain links TRBV11-2 to TRBJ2-4; the D is unclear. The V gene's germline CDR1 is SGHAT and CDR2 FQNNGV. The CDR3 totals 14 residues. Trimming removed 1 base at V and 0 bases at J, with 4 bases between. CDR3: CASSLVIAKNIQYF. CDR3 nucleotides: TGTGCCAGCAGCTTAGTTATAGCCAAAAACATTCAGTACTTC. The full variable domain, completed using reference TRBV11-2 and TRBJ2-4, is EAGVAQSPRYKIIEKRQSVAFWCNPISGHATLYWYQQILGQGPKLLIQFQNNGVVDDSQLPKDRFSAERLKGVDSTLKIQPAKLEDSAVYLCASSLVIAKNIQYFGAGTRLSVL.

The CDR3 DNA reads TGTGCCAGTAGTATAGCGAAGAGAGATCAGCCCCAGCATTTT. Residues: CASSIAKRDQPQHF. The chain employs TRBV19 and TRBJ1-5; D is ambiguous. The CDR3 has 14 residues. V was trimmed by 1 base and J by 5 bases, leaving 9 bases between them. The V gene's germline CDR1 is LNHDA and CDR2 SQIVND (reference sequence).

The chain combines TRBV19 with TRBJ1-5; tentatively, D is TRBD1 (5 bases). The CDR3 extends over 14 amino acids. V gave up 5 bases and J gave up 6 bases, with 14 bases separating them. Per germline, CDR1 LNHDA and CDR2 SQIVND (reference sequence). Here the CDR3 reads CASSGGGNLQPQHF. The DNA of the CDR3 is TGTGCCAGTAGTGGGGGGGGGAATCTTCAGCCCCAGCATTTT.

This clone was counted a single time. The genes are TRBV3-1 (or the pseudogene TRBV3-2) and TRBJ1-2, with TRBD1 identical over 10 bases. J was trimmed by 3 bases and V by 4 bases; bases with no gene match: 8. The germline V gene has CDR1 LGHDT and CDR2 YNNKEL (reference sequence). The length of the CDR3 is 16 residues. As DNA, the CDR3 is TGTGCCAGCAGCCGCTGGGACAGGGGAAAGGACTATGGCTACACCTTC. Protein sequence: CASSRWDRGKDYGYTF.

The genes are TRBV2 and TRBJ2-1; 8 nucleotides align to TRBD2. V was pared by 6 bases and J by 2 bases, with 9 bases of the junction left unmatched. Germline CDR1 reads SNHLY; CDR2 reads FYNNEI. The CDR3 runs 16 residues. Here the CDR3 DNA reads TGTGCCAGCAGAGAAAAAGCGGGGGCCACCTACAATGAGCAGTTCTTC. This translates into CASREKAGATYNEQFF.